This TCR beta chain was recovered during a study of cytomegalovirus exposure and HLA in healthy donors. Study-level findings and limits: Roughly uniform sequencing depth across donors was assumed, possibly incorrectly. Earlier findings revealed that most TCR beta V segments proved productive either about 87% or about 30% of the time.

Turning to this clone: The antigen remains undetermined.

The donors gave bone marrow, and they were healthy. PCR employed 60 Vbeta and 13 Jbeta primers. Sequencing was performed with immunoSEQ multiplex PCR; in TCRdb, only in-frame clones are kept and a portion is missing. Of tens of thousands of clones listed, roughly 72% are singletons. The CDR3 consists of 15 residues. From germline, CDR1 is MNHEY and CDR2 SVGAGI. V dropped 6 bases and J dropped 7; count of bases not matched to a gene: 11. The specimen was PBMCs. This rearrangement joins TRBV6-5 to TRBJ2-3; 9 bases fit TRBD2. This sequence originates from a woman aged 40 to 50 in good health and CMV-seropositive. The CDR3 sequence is CASRPTGSGGNTQYF. CDR3 nucleotides: TGTGCCAGCAGGCCCACGGGGAGCGGGGGGAATACGCAGTATTTT.